This TCR beta chain appears in the sequencing data of a study of blood T cell repertoires in COVID-19. Study-wide background: The origin of the acute and convalescent COVID-19 samples was the United States, Italy and Spain.

Per the authors' pipeline: From reference gene primer amplification, estimates of nucleated cell counts were derived. The assay was immunoSEQ multiplex PCR, and TCRdb's table has in-frame clones only and misses some. V, J and clone size derive from that table, while D and trimming were established from the DNA sequence. The sample consists of hundreds of thousands of clones, around 90% of them appearing once. The clonotype was recovered from a man aged 18 to 35 with active or convalescent COVID-19. Input material: peripheral blood.

The CDR3 DNA sequence: TGTGCCACCAGCAGAGAAGACAGGAATAGAGGAAATGAGCAGTTCTTC. Translated: CATSREDRNRGNEQFF. V usage is TRBV15 and J usage is TRBJ2-1; D perhaps matches TRBD1 (6 bases). V was pared by 0 bases and J by 7 bases, with 16 bases between. CDR1 is LNHNV, CDR2 YYDKDF, per germline (reference sequence). The CDR3 runs 16 residues.